This T cell receptor beta chain is drawn from a study of blood T cells in healthy people across ages. Trimming removed 1 base from V and 9 bases from J, with 13 bases in between. Germline V gene sequence: CDR1 LGHDT, CDR2 YNNKEL (reference sequence). There are 15 residues in the CDR3. Together with a sample-barcoded 5' primer, a J-beta primer mix was included in a second PCR lasting about 7 to 12 cycles. TCRdb ran MiXCR on the 5' RACE reads and lists one entry per CDR3 protein. The table shows about a million distinct CDR3 sequences, with just over 50% occurring only once. This clonotype was detected many times.

This sequence originates from a woman between 55 and 75 years old in good health. What was sequenced was blood. The rearrangement links TRBV3-1 to TRBJ1-6; perhaps TRBD1 as D (5 bases). The CDR3 nucleotides are TGTGCCAGCAGCCAAGGACAGCCCGTTGTTTCACCCCTCCACTTT. As protein: CASSQGQPVVSPLHF. The whole variable domain, filled in from reference TRBV3-1 and TRBJ1-6, reads DTAVSQTPKYLVTQMGNDKSIKCEQNLGHDTMYWYKQDSKKFLKIMFSYNNKELIINETVPNRFSPKSPDKAHLNLHINSLELGDSAVYFCASSQGQPVVSPLHFGNGTRLTVT.